The 13 T cell receptor beta chains below were found in one sample sequenced in a study of T cells in localized non-small cell lung cancer. Generated by immunoSEQ multiplex PCR, the TCRdb table keeps only in-frame clones and is missing some. The sample comprises about 74,000 clones, approximately 88% of which are singletons, and under 1.5% rests with the top ten. The source material was peripheral blood, sampled before any cancer treatment. The receptors shown here come from a female donor over 55 with stage I lung adenocarcinoma.

This chain joins TRBV12-5 and TRBJ1-4; TRBD1 matches at 7 bases. J was trimmed by 5 bases and V by 5 bases; bases with no gene match: 11. The CDR3 sequence is 16 residues long. Germline-derived CDR1 and CDR2 are LGHNT and FRNRAP. The CDR3 here is CASGRGQTQENEKLFF. As DNA, the CDR3 is TGTGCTAGTGGTAGGGGGCAGACGCAGGAGAATGAAAAACTGTTTTTT.

The chain joins TRBV11-2 to TRBJ1-6, with D maybe TRBD1 (5 bases). V shed 2 bases and J shed 0 bases, with 14 bases lying between them. Germline CDR1 SGHAT, CDR2 FQNNGV. The CDR3 has 18 residues. This CDR3 reads CASSLRAGGSSYNSPLHF. Here the CDR3 DNA reads TGTGCCAGCAGCTTACGCGCCGGGGGGAGCTCCTATAATTCACCCCTCCACTTT.

This clone was seen more than once but under ten times. This rearrangement joins TRBV5-5 to TRBJ1-4, with TRBD1 as a possible D gene (5 bases). Trimming removed 4 bases from V and 8 bases from J, with 15 bases in between. Germline V gene sequence: CDR1 SGHKS, CDR2 YYEKEE (reference sequence). The CDR3 is 14 amino acids. The CDR3 DNA reads TGTGCCAGCAGCCGGGACGGAGGGGACGAAAAACTGTTTTTT. It encodes CASSRDGGDEKLFF.

Only one count was recorded for this clone. J is TRBJ2-5 and V is TRBV6-5; no reliable D call. Germline V gives CDR1 MNHEY, CDR2 SVGAGI. This CDR3 region has 15 residues. With 5 bases removed from V and 4 bases from J, the gap between germline ends came to 17 bases. CDR3 nucleotide sequence: TGTGCCAGCAGTCCGTCCTCGGCAGGCGGAGAGACCCAGTACTTC. This sequence encodes CASSPSSAGGETQYF.

The V gene is TRBV19, the J gene TRBJ2-3; 15 bases fit TRBD2. After removal of 8 bases from V and 4 bases from J, the junction contained 7 bases not matched to a gene. The CDR3 runs to 16 residues. Germline V gene lookup returns CDR1 LNHDA and CDR2 SQIVND (reference sequence). CDR3 in DNA: TGTGCCAGTGCCGGGACTAGCGGGAGGCCAGCAGATACGCAGTATTTT. Its translation is CASAGTSGRPADTQYF.

The V gene is TRBV11-2, the J gene TRBJ2-2; D uncertain. This CDR3 has 15 amino acids. Germline lookup yields CDR1 SGHAT and CDR2 FQNNGV. V was shortened by 1 base and J by 7 bases, with 13 bases between the two germline ends. The CDR3 DNA sequence: TGTGCCAGCAGCTTAGTCAGTCCAATTGGCGGGGAGCTGTTTTTT. Protein sequence: CASSLVSPIGGELFF.

The chain recombines TRBV5-6 with TRBJ1-1; D is unclear. The CDR3 runs 13 residues. From germline, CDR1 is SGHDT and CDR2 YYEEEE. V was clipped by 4 bases and J by 6 bases, with 13 bases between them. CDR3 sequence: CASSAYWRAEAFF. Here the CDR3 DNA reads TGTGCCAGCAGCGCCTATTGGAGGGCTGAAGCTTTCTTT.

V usage is TRBV15 and J usage is TRBJ2-3; 7 bases map to TRBD2. CDR3 size: 17 residues. Germline V gene data show CDR1 as LNHNV and CDR2 as YYDKDF (reference sequence). V was pared by 3 bases and J by 1 base, with 10 bases of the junction left unmatched. Here the CDR3 reads CATSRQPGGAGTDTQYF. Here the CDR3 DNA reads TGTGCCACCAGCAGGCAACCGGGGGGTGCAGGCACAGATACGCAGTATTTT.

The gene calls are TRBV18 and TRBJ2-5; D might be TRBD1 (5 bases). The V end lost 6 bases, the J end lost 5 bases, and 28 bases lay between the germline ends. The CDR3 covers 18 residues. Germline V lookup: CDR1 KGHSH, CDR2 LQKENI. The CDR3 loop reads CASSLPHRAERGSETQYF. For the CDR3, the DNA is TGTGCCAGCTCCCTACCACATCGGGCGGAAAGGGGCTCGGAGACCCAGTACTTC.

V gene TRBV5-1 combines with J gene TRBJ1-3; unclear D gene. Germline lookup yields CDR1 SGHRS and CDR2 YFSETQ. V gave up 2 bases and J gave up 1 base, with 7 bases separating them. CDR3 length equals 14 residues. CDR3 bases: TGCGCCAGCAGCTTAGGACCATCTGGAAACACCATATATTTT. Encoded protein: CASSLGPSGNTIYF.

The chain combines TRBV6-1 with TRBJ1-5, with D perhaps TRBD1 (5 bases). The V gene's germline CDR1 is MNHNS and CDR2 SASEGT. This CDR3 is built from 14 residues. V was trimmed by 6 bases and J by 3 bases, leaving 12 bases between them. CDR3 coding DNA: TGTGCCAGCAGCCGGGACGGCTTCAATCAGCCCCAGCATTTT. Protein sequence: CASSRDGFNQPQHF.

This chain links TRBV18 with TRBJ2-7; TRBD2 might be the D (7 bases). With 4 bases removed from V and 1 base from J, the gap between germline ends came to 17 bases. The germline V gene encodes CDR1 KGHSH and CDR2 LQKENI. This CDR3 comprises 16 residues. The CDR3 loop is CASSQTGGQDSYEQYF. For the CDR3, the DNA is TGTGCCAGCTCACAGACCGGGGGGCAGGATTCCTACGAGCAGTACTTC.

The J gene is TRBJ1-4, the V gene TRBV7-2, with D possibly TRBD1 on 6 matching bases. V was shortened by 5 bases and J by 6 bases, with 10 bases between the two germline ends. This CDR3 is built from 13 residues. Germline values: CDR1 SGHTA, CDR2 FQGNSA. DNA of the CDR3: TGTGCCAGCAGCCGTAACAGGGATGAAAAACTGTTTTTT. Protein product: CASSRNRDEKLFF.